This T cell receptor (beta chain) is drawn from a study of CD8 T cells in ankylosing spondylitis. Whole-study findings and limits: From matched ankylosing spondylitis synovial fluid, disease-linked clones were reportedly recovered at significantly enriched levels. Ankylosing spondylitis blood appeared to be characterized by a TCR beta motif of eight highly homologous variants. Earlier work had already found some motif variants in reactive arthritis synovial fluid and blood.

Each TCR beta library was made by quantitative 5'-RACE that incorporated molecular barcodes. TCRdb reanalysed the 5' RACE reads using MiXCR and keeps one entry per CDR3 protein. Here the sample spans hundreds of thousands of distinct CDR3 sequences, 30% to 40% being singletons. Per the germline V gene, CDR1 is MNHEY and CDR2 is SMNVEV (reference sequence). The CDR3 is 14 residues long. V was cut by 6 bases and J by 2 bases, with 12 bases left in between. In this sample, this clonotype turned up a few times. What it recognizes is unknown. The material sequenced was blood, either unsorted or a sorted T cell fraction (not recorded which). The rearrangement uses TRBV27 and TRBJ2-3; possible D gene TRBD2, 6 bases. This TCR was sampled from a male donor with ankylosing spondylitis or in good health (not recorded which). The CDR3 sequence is CASRSGWVTDTQYF. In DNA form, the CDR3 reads TGTGCCAGCAGAAGCGGGTGGGTCACAGATACGCAGTATTTT.